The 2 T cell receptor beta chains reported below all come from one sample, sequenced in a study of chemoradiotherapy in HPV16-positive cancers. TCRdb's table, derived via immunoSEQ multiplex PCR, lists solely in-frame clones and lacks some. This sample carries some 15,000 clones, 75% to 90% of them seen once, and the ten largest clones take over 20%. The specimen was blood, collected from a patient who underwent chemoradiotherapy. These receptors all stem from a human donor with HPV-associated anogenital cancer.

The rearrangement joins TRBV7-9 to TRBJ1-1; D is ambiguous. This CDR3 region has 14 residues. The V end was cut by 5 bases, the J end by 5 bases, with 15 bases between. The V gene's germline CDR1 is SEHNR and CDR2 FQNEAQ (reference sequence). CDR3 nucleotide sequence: TGTGCCAGCAGCGTCTGGGAAGTTAGGACTGAAGCTTTCTTT. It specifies CASSVWEVRTEAFF. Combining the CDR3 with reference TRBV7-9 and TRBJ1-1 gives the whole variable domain DTGVSQNPRHKITKRGQNVTFRCDPISEHNRLYWYRQTLGQGPEFLTYFQNEAQLEKSRLLSDRFSAERPKGSFSTLEIQRTEQGDSAMYLCASSVWEVRTEAFFGQGTRLTVV.

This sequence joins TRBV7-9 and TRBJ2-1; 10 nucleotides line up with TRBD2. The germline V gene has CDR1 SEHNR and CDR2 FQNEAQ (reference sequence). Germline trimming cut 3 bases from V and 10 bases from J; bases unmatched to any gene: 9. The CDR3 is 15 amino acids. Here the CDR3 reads CASSFLAGAGGEQFF. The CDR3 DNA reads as TGTGCCAGCAGCTTTCTAGCGGGAGCCGGGGGGGAGCAGTTCTTC.